This T cell receptor (beta chain) was sequenced during a study of control samples from healthy donors and cancer patients (TCRdb year 2020). About this clone: Its binding antigen is unknown. No much larger clone exists at a distance of one base, and base qualities are not known.

The CDR3 goes from the cysteine to the phenylalanine over 15 residues. Just the 45-base CDR3 DNA is kept, in frame starting at base 1. From V the trimming removes 6 bases and from J it removes 3 bases, while the gene matches leave 8 bases of the junction unaccounted for. CDR1 and CDR2 were assigned from the germline V gene as MNHEY and SVGEGT. Library creation used the immunoSEQ multiplex PCR assay. TCRdb retrieved this table from immuneACCESS and kept in-frame rearrangements only. Not all clones are present; in checked studies, unresolved V genes account for under half, and no reason is known for the remainder. This sample has 150,000 to 200,000 clones in its table, and almost 90% of those were observed once. The ten largest clones take up about 1.8% of the sample.

Sequencing used blood. The sequence was collected from a man younger than 35 in good health. The V and J segments used are TRBV6-2 or TRBV6-3 and TRBJ2-3, with TRBD1 matching 8 junction bases. The CDR3 region has the sequence CASSRRTGITDTQYF. The sequenced DNA: TGTGCCAGCAGCCGCCGGACAGGGATAACAGATACGCAGTATTTT.